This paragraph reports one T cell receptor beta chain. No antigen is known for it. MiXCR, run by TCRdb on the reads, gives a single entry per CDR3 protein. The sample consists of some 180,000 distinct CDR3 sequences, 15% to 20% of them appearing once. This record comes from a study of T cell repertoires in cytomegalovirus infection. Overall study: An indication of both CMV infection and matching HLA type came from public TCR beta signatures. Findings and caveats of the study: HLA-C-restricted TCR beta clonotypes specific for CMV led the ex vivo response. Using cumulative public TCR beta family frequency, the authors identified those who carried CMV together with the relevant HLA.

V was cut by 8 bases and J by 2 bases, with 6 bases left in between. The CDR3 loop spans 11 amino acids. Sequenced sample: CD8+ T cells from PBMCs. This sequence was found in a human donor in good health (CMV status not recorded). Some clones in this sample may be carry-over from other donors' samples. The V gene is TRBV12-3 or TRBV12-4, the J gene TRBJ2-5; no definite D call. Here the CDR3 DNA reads TGTGCCAGCGGAACTCAAGAGACCCAGTACTTC. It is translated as CASGTQETQYF.